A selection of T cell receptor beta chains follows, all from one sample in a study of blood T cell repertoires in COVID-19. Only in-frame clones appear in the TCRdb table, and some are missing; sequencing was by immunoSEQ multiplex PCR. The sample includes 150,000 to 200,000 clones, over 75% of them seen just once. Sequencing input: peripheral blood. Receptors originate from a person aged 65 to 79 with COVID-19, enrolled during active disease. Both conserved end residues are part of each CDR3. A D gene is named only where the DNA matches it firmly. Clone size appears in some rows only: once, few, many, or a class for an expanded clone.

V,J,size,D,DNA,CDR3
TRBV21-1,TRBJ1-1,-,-,TGTGCCAGCAGCAAAACCCATACAGGGGCTTTCTTT,CASSKTHTGAFF
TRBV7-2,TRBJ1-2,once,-,TGTGCCAGCAGCTTAGATGGCGGGGCGCTTAACTATGGCTACACCTTC,CASSLDGGALNYGYTF
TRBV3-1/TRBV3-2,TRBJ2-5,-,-,TGTGCCAGCAGCCCCCGTCCGAACGGGGGGACCCAGTACTTC,CASSPRPNGGTQYF
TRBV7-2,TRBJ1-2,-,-,TGTGCCAGCAGCTTAACACCCAACTATGGCTACACCTTC,CASSLTPNYGYTF
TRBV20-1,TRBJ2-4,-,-,TGCAGTGCTAGTGGGAAGATGGGTCTAGGGGACATTCAGTACTTC,CSASGKMGLGDIQYF
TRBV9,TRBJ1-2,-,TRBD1,TGTGCCAGCAGCGTCCAGGGGGCGAACTATGGCTACACCTTC,CASSVQGANYGYTF
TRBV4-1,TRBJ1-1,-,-,TGCGCCAGCAGCCAAGATCAAGCAGGGCTGCGTTCGAATGAAGCTTTCTTT,CASSQDQAGLRSNEAFF
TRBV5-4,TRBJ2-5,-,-,TGTGCCAGCAGCTTGGTCGACAGAATCCTAGAGACCCAGTACTTC,CASSLVDRILETQYF
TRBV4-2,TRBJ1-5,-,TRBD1,TGTGCCAGCAGCCAGACAGGGGCCGTGAGCAATCAGCCCCAGCATTTT,CASSQTGAVSNQPQHF
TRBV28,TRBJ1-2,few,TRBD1,TGTGCCAGCAGCAACAGGGGACGGCTCTATGGCTACACCTTC,CASSNRGRLYGYTF
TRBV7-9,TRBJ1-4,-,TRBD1,TGTGCCAGCAGCGACCGGACAGGGTTGAATGAAAAACTGTTTTTT,CASSDRTGLNEKLFF
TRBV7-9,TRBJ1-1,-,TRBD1,TGTGCCAGCAGCCCCCGGACAGGGGGGGAAGCTTTCTTT,CASSPRTGGEAFF
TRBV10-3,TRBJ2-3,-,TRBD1,TGTGCCATCGGAGGACAGGGGCTCACAGATACGCAGTATTTT,CAIGGQGLTDTQYF
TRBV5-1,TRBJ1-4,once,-,TGCGCCAGCAGCTTGGGAGGCGGTTCGGCAACTAATGAAAAACTGTTTTTT,CASSLGGGSATNEKLFF
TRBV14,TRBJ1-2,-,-,TGTGCCAGCAGTAGGGGCCTCTTGGATGGCTACACCTTC,CASSRGLLDGYTF
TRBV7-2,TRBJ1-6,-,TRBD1,TGTGCCAGCAGCTTAGTTGGGACAGGGACCTCACCCCTCCACTTT,CASSLVGTGTSPLHF
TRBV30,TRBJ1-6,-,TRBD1,TGTGCCTGGAGTGGACAGGGCTCCTATAATTCACCCCTCCACTTT,CAWSGQGSYNSPLHF
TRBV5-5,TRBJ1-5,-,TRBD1,TGTGCCAGCAGCTCACAGGGGTGGAATCAGCCCCAGCATTTT,CASSSQGWNQPQHF
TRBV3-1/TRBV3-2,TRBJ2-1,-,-,TGTGCCAGCAGCCCACACGGGACATACAATGAGCAGTTCTTC,CASSPHGTYNEQFF
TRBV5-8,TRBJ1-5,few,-,TGTGCCAGCAGCCCTCGGGGGGACTATAGCAATCAGCCCCAGCATTTT,CASSPRGDYSNQPQHF
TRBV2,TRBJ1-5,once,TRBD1,TGTGCCAGCAGGGAGGGACAGTACAATCAGCCCCAGCATTTT,CASREGQYNQPQHF
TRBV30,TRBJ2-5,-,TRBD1,TGTGCCTGGAGTGTACAAGAGCGGACAGGGCAAGAGACCCAGTACTTC,CAWSVQERTGQETQYF
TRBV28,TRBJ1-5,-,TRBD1,TGTGCCGTTACAGGGGGTCCCAGCAATCAGCCCCAGCATTTT,CAVTGGPSNQPQHF
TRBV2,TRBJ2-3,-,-,TGTGCCAGCAGCGCCCGGACCAGTCGGGGGACAGATACGCAGTATTTT,CASSARTSRGTDTQYF
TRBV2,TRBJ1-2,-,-,TGTGCCAGCAGTAAACTGGACAGAAACTATGGCTACACCTTC,CASSKLDRNYGYTF
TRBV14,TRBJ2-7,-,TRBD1,TGTGCCAGCAGCCAAGATAACAGAACTGACAGGGGGCGCAAGTACGAGCAGTACTTC,CASSQDNRTDRGRKYEQYF
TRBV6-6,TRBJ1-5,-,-,TGTGCCAGCAGTTTGGGGCAGAACAATCAGCCCCAGCATTTT,CASSLGQNNQPQHF
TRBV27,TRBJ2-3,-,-,TGTGCCAGCAGTTGGCAGGGGTTCACAGATACGCAGTATTTT,CASSWQGFTDTQYF
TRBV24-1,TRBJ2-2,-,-,TGTGCCACCAGTGATTTGAATATCGGGGAGCTGTTTTTT,CATSDLNIGELFF
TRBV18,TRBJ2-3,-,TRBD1,TGTGCCAGCTTGGGACAGGGCGGGACAGATACGCAGTATTTT,CASLGQGGTDTQYF
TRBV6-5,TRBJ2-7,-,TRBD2,TGTGCCAGCAGTAACGGACTAGCGGGAGGGTACGAGCAGTACTTC,CASSNGLAGGYEQYF
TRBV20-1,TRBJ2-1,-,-,TGCAGTGCCCAGAGGGTTGCTGAGCAGTTCTTC,CSAQRVAEQFF
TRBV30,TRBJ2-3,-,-,TGTGCCTGGTCCCAGACAGGGACTCGCACAGATACGCAGTATTTT,CAWSQTGTRTDTQYF
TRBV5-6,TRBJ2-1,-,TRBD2,TGTGCCAGCAGCTTACCCGGGACTAGCAAACACAATGAGCAGTTCTTC,CASSLPGTSKHNEQFF
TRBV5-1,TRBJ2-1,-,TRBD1,TGCGCCAGCAGCTTGGATGGGGGACAGGGCAATGAGCAGTTCTTC,CASSLDGGQGNEQFF
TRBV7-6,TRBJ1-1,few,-,TGTGCCAGCAGCGCCGGGGGTAACACTGAAGCTTTCTTT,CASSAGGNTEAFF
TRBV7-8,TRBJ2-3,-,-,TGTGCCAGCAGCCAAAGGGGTATGATCGAGGATACGCAGTATTTT,CASSQRGMIEDTQYF
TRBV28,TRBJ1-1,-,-,TGTGCCTGCTATTTGCGGGGGGCGCAAACTGAAGCTTTCTTT,CACYLRGAQTEAFF
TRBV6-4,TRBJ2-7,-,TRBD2,TGTGCCAGCAGTGAAGTAGCCGGGACAGAGCGACTAGCGGTCTCTTACGAGCAGTACTTC,CASSEVAGTERLAVSYEQYF
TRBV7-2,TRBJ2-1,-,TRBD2,TGTGCCAGCAGCTCCTTAGCGGGAGTCGCTGAGCAGTTCTTC,CASSSLAGVAEQFF
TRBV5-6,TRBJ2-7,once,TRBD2,TGTGCCAGCAGCTTGAGCGGGAGCAGCTACGAGCAGTACTTC,CASSLSGSSYEQYF
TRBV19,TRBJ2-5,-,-,TGTGCCAGTAGGATTAGCGGAGTGGGGCAAGAGACCCAGTACTTC,CASRISGVGQETQYF
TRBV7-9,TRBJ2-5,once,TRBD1,TGTGCCAGCAGCCGGCGACAGGGGCTTGTGGAGACCCAGTACTTC,CASSRRQGLVETQYF
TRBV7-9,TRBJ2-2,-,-,TGTGCCAGCAGCTCGAAACTGAACACCGGGGAGCTGTTTTTT,CASSSKLNTGELFF
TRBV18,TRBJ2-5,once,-,TGTGCCAGCTCACTCGAGGCCCATATAGGGACCCAGTACTTC,CASSLEAHIGTQYF
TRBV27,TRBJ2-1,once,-,TGTGCCAGCAGTCCAAACTACAATGAGCAGTTCTTC,CASSPNYNEQFF
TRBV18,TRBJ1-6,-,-,TGTGCCAGCTCAGCAGGGGATGGTTCACCCCTCCACTTT,CASSAGDGSPLHF
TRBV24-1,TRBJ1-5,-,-,TGTGCCACCAGTGAGGGGACCGGGGGGGATCAGCCCCAGCATTTT,CATSEGTGGDQPQHF